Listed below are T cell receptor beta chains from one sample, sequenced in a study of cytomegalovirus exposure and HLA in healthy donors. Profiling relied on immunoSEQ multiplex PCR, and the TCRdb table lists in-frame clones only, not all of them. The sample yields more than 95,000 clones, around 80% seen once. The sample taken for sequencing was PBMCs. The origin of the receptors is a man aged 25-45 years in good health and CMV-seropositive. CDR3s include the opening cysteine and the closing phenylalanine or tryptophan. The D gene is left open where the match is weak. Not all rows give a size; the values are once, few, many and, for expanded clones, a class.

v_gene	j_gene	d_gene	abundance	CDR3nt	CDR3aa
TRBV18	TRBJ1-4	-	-	TGTGCCAGCTCACGGGGAGGGAATGAAAAACTGTTTTTT	CASSRGGNEKLFF
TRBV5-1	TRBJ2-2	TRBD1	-	TGCGCCAGCAGCCTGGCCGGGACAGGGTCGGCCGGGGAGCTGTTTTTT	CASSLAGTGSAGELFF
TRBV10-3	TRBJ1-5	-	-	TGTGCCATCAGTGAGTCGGTTTTGGACGGGATCAATCAGCCCCAGCATTTT	CAISESVLDGINQPQHF
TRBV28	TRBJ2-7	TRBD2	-	TGTGCCAGCAGTCTTAGCGGGAGGGCCGGCGAGCAGTACTTC	CASSLSGRAGEQYF
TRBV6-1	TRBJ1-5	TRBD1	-	TGTGCCAGCAGTGAGACAGGGAATAATCAGCCCCAGCATTTT	CASSETGNNQPQHF
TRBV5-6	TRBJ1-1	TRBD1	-	TGTGCCAGCAGCCGGGACAGGGGAGAAGCTTTCTTT	CASSRDRGEAFF
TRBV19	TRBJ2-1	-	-	TGTGCCAGCTCCGGACAGAGTTCCTACAATGAGCAGTTCTTC	CASSGQSSYNEQFF
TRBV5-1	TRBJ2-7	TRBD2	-	TGCGCCAGCAGCTTGGGTCGGCTAGCGGGGGGTTACGAGCAGTACTTC	CASSLGRLAGGYEQYF
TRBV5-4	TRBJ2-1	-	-	TGTGCCAGCAGCTTGGAATATCGCGTTCATGAGCAGTTCTTC	CASSLEYRVHEQFF
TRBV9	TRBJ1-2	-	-	TGTGCCAGCAGCGTAGGGACAGCGAACTATGGCTACACCTTC	CASSVGTANYGYTF
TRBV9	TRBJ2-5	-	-	TGTGCCAGCAGCCCCCGCAGGGGGGCAGAGACCCAGTACTTC	CASSPRRGAETQYF
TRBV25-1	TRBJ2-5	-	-	TGTGCCAGCAGTAGCAACCGGGACTTCCAAGAGACCCAGTACTTC	CASSSNRDFQETQYF
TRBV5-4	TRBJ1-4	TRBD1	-	TGTGCCAGCAGCCCAGCCGGACAGGGTGACGAAAAACTGTTTTTT	CASSPAGQGDEKLFF
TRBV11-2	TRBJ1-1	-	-	TGTGCCAGCAGCTTTGAAAGGGGTATCAACACTGAAGCTTTCTTT	CASSFERGINTEAFF
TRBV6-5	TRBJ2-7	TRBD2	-	TGTGCCAGCAGTTCCCTCTCTAGCGGGGGGGTCGGCGAGCAGTACTTC	CASSSLSSGGVGEQYF
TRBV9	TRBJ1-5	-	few	TGTGCCAGCCGGAACGGGGGTGAGAGCAATCAGCCCCAGCATTTT	CASRNGGESNQPQHF
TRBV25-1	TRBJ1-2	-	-	TGTGCCAGCAGTGATAAATTGTCCGGGGTAGGCAATGGCTACACCTTC	CASSDKLSGVGNGYTF
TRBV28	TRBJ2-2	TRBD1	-	TGTGCCAGTACCGGGACAGGGAACACCGGGGAGCTGTTTTTT	CASTGTGNTGELFF
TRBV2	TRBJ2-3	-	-	TGTGCCAGCAGTGAAGGACGGACAGGGAGGGCAGATACGCAGTATTTT	CASSEGRTGRADTQYF
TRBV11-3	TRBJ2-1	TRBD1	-	TGTGCCAGCAGCCCAGGAAGCTGGACAGGGCTCGGGAATGAGCAGTTCTTC	CASSPGSWTGLGNEQFF
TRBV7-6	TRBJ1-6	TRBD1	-	TGTGCCAGCAGCCCAGGACAGGCCTTATCTCTCCACTTT	CASSPGQALSLHF
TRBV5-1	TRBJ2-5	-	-	TGCGCCAGCAGCGCAAGCCCATCCGAGACCCAGTACTTC	CASSASPSETQYF
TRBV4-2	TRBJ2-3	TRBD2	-	TGTGCCAGCAGCCAAGTCTATCAGCGGGGGCCTACTAGCACAGATACGCAGTATTTT	CASSQVYQRGPTSTDTQYF
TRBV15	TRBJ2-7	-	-	TGTGCCACCAGCAGAGATCCCGTCTCCGAGCAGTACTTC	CATSRDPVSEQYF
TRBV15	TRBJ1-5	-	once	TGTGCCACCAGCAGAGACTTGGACACCCGTGACAATCAGCCCCAGCATTTT	CATSRDLDTRDNQPQHF
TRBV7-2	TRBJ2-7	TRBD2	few	TGTGCCAGCAGTTTACGCCCCGGGACTAGCGGAGACTACGAGCAGTACTTC	CASSLRPGTSGDYEQYF
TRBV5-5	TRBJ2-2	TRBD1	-	TGTGCCAGCAGCTTTTCGGGACAGGGTCTTAACACCGGGGAGCTGTTTTTT	CASSFSGQGLNTGELFF
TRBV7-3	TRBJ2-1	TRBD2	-	TGTGCCAGCAGCTTTAGCGGGGGAATCTACAATGAGCAGTTCTTC	CASSFSGGIYNEQFF
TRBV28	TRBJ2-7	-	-	TGTGCCAGCAGTTTATCGCTCAGGGGGGACGAGCAGTACTTC	CASSLSLRGDEQYF
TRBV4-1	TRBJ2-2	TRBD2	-	TGCGCCAGCAGCCAACAGGCTAGCGGGGGGCCGCACACCGGGGAGCTGTTTTTT	CASSQQASGGPHTGELFF
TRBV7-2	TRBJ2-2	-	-	TGTGCCAGCAGCCGGTACATTTACGGGAGTGGGACCGGGGAGCTGTTTTTT	CASSRYIYGSGTGELFF
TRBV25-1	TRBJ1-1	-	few	TGTGCCAGCGCGGAAACTGAAGCTTTCTTT	CASAETEAFF
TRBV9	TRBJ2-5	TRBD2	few	TGTGCCAGCAGTCGTTGGGGGGGAGAGACCCAGTACTTC	CASSRWGGETQYF
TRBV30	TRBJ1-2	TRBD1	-	TGTGCCTGGCCTATAGCAGGGGGCGGCTACACCTTC	CAWPIAGGGYTF
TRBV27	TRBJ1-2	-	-	TGTGCCAGCAAGACCCTGAATGGGGCAGGGGAGAACTATGGCTACACCTTC	CASKTLNGAGENYGYTF
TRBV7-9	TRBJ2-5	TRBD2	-	TGTTCCAGCAGCTCAAGGACTAGCGGGGAACAAGAGACCCAGTACTTC	CSSSSRTSGEQETQYF
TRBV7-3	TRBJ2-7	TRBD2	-	TGTGCCAGCAGCGTAACGACTAGCTCCCACGAGCAGTACTTC	CASSVTTSSHEQYF
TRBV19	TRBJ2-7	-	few	TGTGCCAGTAGTATAGTAGACACGGGGGCCTACGAGCAGTACTTC	CASSIVDTGAYEQYF
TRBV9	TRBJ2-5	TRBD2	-	TGTGCCAGCAGTCGCGGGAGCAACCAAGAGACCCAGTACTTC	CASSRGSNQETQYF
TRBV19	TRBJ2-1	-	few	TGTGCCAGTTCCAGTGGGTTGTCGCGGGAACCTCTAAGTGGCTACAATGAGCAGTTCTTC	CASSSGLSREPLSGYNEQFF
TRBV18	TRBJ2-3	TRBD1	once	TGTGCCAGCTCTCCTACAGGGGGGACAGATACGCAGTATTTT	CASSPTGGTDTQYF
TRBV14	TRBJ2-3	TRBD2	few	TGTGCCAGCAGCCCGAAAAGCGGGAGGGTAGATACGCAGTATTTT	CASSPKSGRVDTQYF
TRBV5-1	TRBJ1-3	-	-	TGCGCCAGCAGCTTGGGGGCAGGCCATGACACCATATATTTT	CASSLGAGHDTIYF
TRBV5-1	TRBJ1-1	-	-	TGCGCCAGCAGCTTGTCGCAGGGGACGGAGAACACTGAAGCTTTCTTT	CASSLSQGTENTEAFF
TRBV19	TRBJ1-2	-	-	TGTGCCAGTAACCCCGGGGGGGTTACGTATGGCTACACCTTC	CASNPGGVTYGYTF